This T cell receptor beta chain was captured by sequencing in a study of blood T cell repertoires in COVID-19. Study overall: Specimens from acute and convalescent COVID-19 originated in the United States, Italy and Spain.

This CDR3 comprises 14 residues. V gave up 7 bases and J gave up 7 bases, with 14 bases separating them. Germline CDR1 and CDR2: MNHEY and SVGAGI. This clone was seen only once. In the study's own analysis: Counts of nucleated cells, estimated from reference gene primer amplification, were obtained. Assay: immunoSEQ multiplex PCR; the TCRdb copy retains only in-frame clones and omits some. D and trimming come from the DNA, and the V and J calls and clone size come from that table. The top ten hold over 30% of the sample, which has approximately 74,000 clones, 84% seen once. The sample consisted of peripheral blood. This TCR derives from a man aged 65 to 79 with acute or convalescent COVID-19. The chain combines TRBV6-5 with TRBJ1-6; no clear D gene. The CDR3 DNA reads as TGTGCCAGCATGGCCCCCCGCGGGAATTCACCCCTCCACTTT. It translates to CASMAPRGNSPLHF.